The present TCR beta chain was sequenced within a study of radiation and T cells in renal cell carcinoma. The CDR3 is made up of 14 amino acids. Germline assignment: CDR1 MNHEY and CDR2 SMNVEV (reference sequence). J was trimmed by 5 bases and V by 3 bases; bases with no gene match: 4. The table came from immunoSEQ multiplex PCR; TCRdb's copy has only in-frame clones and leaves some out. The sample holds some 100,000 clones, more than 65% seen once. The time point here: blood 4 weeks post-SBRT, at nephrectomy. Treatment given: 15 Gy SBRT to primary tumor, nephrectomy 4 weeks later. As concerns this clone: The same CDR3 can be traced to other DNA sequences in this sample.

Sequenced material: blood, taken from a patient whose treatment included radiotherapy and nephrectomy. The rearrangement uses TRBV27 and TRBJ1-2; 9 bases are a match to TRBD1. The receptor's source is a man in his fifties or sixties with renal cell carcinoma. In DNA form, the CDR3 reads TGTGCCAGCAGTTTGGACAGGGGTGGGTATGGCTACACCTTC. This gives the protein CASSLDRGGYGYTF.